Listed below are T cell receptor beta chains from one sample, sequenced in a study of T cell repertoires in cytomegalovirus infection. Their recognized antigens are unknown. One entry per CDR3 protein results from TCRdb running MiXCR on the reads. This table holds 450,000 to 600,000 distinct CDR3 sequences, under 45% found once. The source material was cultured PBMCs, sampled from culture after CMV antigen stimulation. Receptors were obtained from a human donor in good health (CMV status not recorded). Some clones in this sample may be carry-over from other donors' samples. Both conserved end residues are part of each CDR3. D genes are given only for firm matches. Clone size, where shown, is once, few, many, or a class for clones that have expanded.

few,TRBJ2-3,TRBV7-2,.,TGTGCCAGCAGTTTCTCCAGGGCCAGCACAGATACGCAGTATTTT,CASSFSRASTDTQYF
.,TRBJ1-5,TRBV12-3/TRBV12-4,.,TGTGCCAGCAGTCCATTATATAGCAATCAGCCCCAGCATTTT,CASSPLYSNQPQHF
once,TRBJ2-7,TRBV5-1,.,TGCGCCAGCAGCTTGGTGGGCGTAACCGAGCAGTACTTC,CASSLVGVTEQYF
.,TRBJ2-5,TRBV11-2,.,TGTGCCAGCAGCTCCAAGGGGGTAGCGCCGTGGGAGACCCAGTACTTC,CASSSKGVAPWETQYF
.,TRBJ1-5,TRBV4-1,.,TGCGCCAGCAGCCAAGGGACAGTCGGAAATCAGCCCCAGCATTTT,CASSQGTVGNQPQHF
few,TRBJ2-5,TRBV6-5,TRBD2,TGTGCCAGCAGTTACTCCCTAGCGGAAGAGACCCAGTACTTC,CASSYSLAEETQYF
.,TRBJ2-3,TRBV11-1,TRBD2,TGTGCCAGCAGCTCGAGACTAGCGGGGGGGCTGGGTGTTACAGATACGCAGTATTTT,CASSSRLAGGLGVTDTQYF
few,TRBJ1-1,TRBV5-4,.,TGTGCCAGCAGCGGCCCACACGCCGACGCTTTCTTT,CASSGPHADAFF
.,TRBJ1-5,TRBV19,TRBD1,TGTGCCAGTAGCCCCCTAGACAGGGAATATAGCAATCAGCCCCAGCATTTT,CASSPLDREYSNQPQHF
once,TRBJ2-1,TRBV12-3/TRBV12-4,TRBD2,TGTGCCAGCGGACTAGGGGACTCCGTCTACAATGAGCAGTTCTTC,CASGLGDSVYNEQFF
.,TRBJ1-5,TRBV10-2,.,TGCGCCAGCAGTACAGGGACGTTTCAATCCCAGCATTTT,CASSTGTFQSQHF
.,TRBJ1-2,TRBV28,.,TGTGCCAGCAGCGGGGGTTACAACTATGGCTACACCTTC,CASSGGYNYGYTF
few,TRBJ1-3,TRBV7-2,.,TGTGCCAGCAGGCCCCCAGCCTCTGGAAACACCATATATTTT,CASRPPASGNTIYF
few,TRBJ2-1,TRBV6-2/TRBV6-3,TRBD1,TGTGCCAGCAGTTGGGACAGGGGACTTTCGAGCGGTGAGCAGTTCTTC,CASSWDRGLSSGEQFF
.,TRBJ2-1,TRBV19,TRBD2,TGTGCCAGTAGTGTTACTTGGACTAGCTGGAATGAGCAGTTCTTC,CASSVTWTSWNEQFF
.,TRBJ2-1,TRBV28,.,TGTGCCAGCAAGTCTGGGCCCAACAATGAGCAGTTCTTC,CASKSGPNNEQFF
.,TRBJ2-3,TRBV7-2,.,TGTGCCAGCAAAACAGGGTCAAGCGCAGATACGCAGTATTTT,CASKTGSSADTQYF
.,TRBJ2-1,TRBV11-2,TRBD2,TGTGCCAGCCGCGAAAAGACGGGAGGATACAATGAGCAGTTCTTC,CASREKTGGYNEQFF
.,TRBJ1-5,TRBV4-1,.,TGCGCCAGCAGCCGCTTAGTAGGACAGAATCAGCCCCAGCATTTT,CASSRLVGQNQPQHF
.,TRBJ2-1,TRBV7-2,TRBD2,TGTGCCAGCAGCCAGAGAGCGGGGGAAAACAATGAGCAGTTCTTC,CASSQRAGENNEQFF
.,TRBJ1-5,TRBV29-1,.,TGCAGCGTTGGCCCAGGGCGTTCCGAACAGCCCCAGCATTTT,CSVGPGRSEQPQHF
.,TRBJ2-7,TRBV7-3,TRBD1,TGTGCCAGCAGCTTACCGGGACAGGACTACGAGCAGTACTTC,CASSLPGQDYEQYF
.,TRBJ1-5,TRBV12-3/TRBV12-4,TRBD1,TGTGCCAGCAGCCGACAGGGGAGAAGCAATCAGCCCCAGCATTTT,CASSRQGRSNQPQHF
.,TRBJ2-2,TRBV28,.,TGTGCCAGCACAAGGGGCCGGGGAGCGATGTTTTTT,CASTRGRGAMFF
.,TRBJ2-1,TRBV11-2,.,TGTGCCAGCAGCCCGAAAAGCTACAATGAGCAGTTCTTC,CASSPKSYNEQFF
.,TRBJ2-7,TRBV7-2,.,TGTGCCAGCAGCTTAGCGGGAGGAAACTACGACCCCTACGAGCAGTACTTC,CASSLAGGNYDPYEQYF
.,TRBJ1-2,TRBV19,.,TGTGCCAGTAGACCAACAGTCTACTATGGCTACACCTTC,CASRPTVYYGYTF
.,TRBJ2-5,TRBV5-4,.,TGTGCCAGCAGCTTCCCGCCGTCCAGAGGAGAGACCCAGTACTTC,CASSFPPSRGETQYF
few,TRBJ2-7,TRBV7-2,.,TGTGCCAGCAGCCGCCGGGGAAACTACGAGCAGTACTTC,CASSRRGNYEQYF
.,TRBJ1-5,TRBV6-6,TRBD1,TGTGCCACCAATCAGGGGGGCGGTCAGCCCCAGCATTTT,CATNQGGGQPQHF
.,TRBJ1-2,TRBV11-2,.,TGTGCCAGCAGGGGGGGAGACAGGCGGGACTATGGCTACACCTTC,CASRGGDRRDYGYTF
.,TRBJ1-1,TRBV7-9,.,TGTGCCAGCAGCTTAGCGCGGAACAGCTTTATGAACACTGAAGCTTTCTTT,CASSLARNSFMNTEAFF
.,TRBJ2-5,TRBV25-1,.,TGTGCCAGCAGTGAATCTGGGGGTGACGCTTTGTCGGAGACCCAGTACTTC,CASSESGGDALSETQYF
.,TRBJ2-5,TRBV20-1,.,TGCAGTGCTAGGGTGGGATACCTAGTGGAGACCCAGTACTTC,CSARVGYLVETQYF
.,TRBJ1-6,TRBV2,.,TGTGCCAGCAGCACGAGAGGGGCTCCTTCACCCCTCCACTTT,CASSTRGAPSPLHF
.,TRBJ2-5,TRBV19,.,TGTGCCAGTAGTACCGGGACTCTTTTCCAAGAGACCCAGTACTTC,CASSTGTLFQETQYF
.,TRBJ2-3,TRBV4-1,.,TGCGCCAGCAGCCGGATAGGGGGCGCGGGGACCGCTAGCACAGATACGCAGTATTTT,CASSRIGGAGTASTDTQYF
.,TRBJ1-2,TRBV30,TRBD1,TGTGCCTGGACTTCCGGGGCGACAGGGCCCTATGGCTACACCTTC,CAWTSGATGPYGYTF
.,TRBJ1-1,TRBV7-2,TRBD1,TGTGCCAGCACCCAGGGACAGCTGAACACTGAAGCTTTCTTT,CASTQGQLNTEAFF
.,TRBJ2-4,TRBV6-2/TRBV6-3,TRBD1,TGTGCCAGCAGTTACTCGGATGACAGGGAATGGGTAAACATTCAGTACTTC,CASSYSDDREWVNIQYF
.,TRBJ1-5,TRBV24-1,.,TGTGCCACCGCAACCGCAGGGGAGTCCGGACAGCCCCAGCATTTT,CATATAGESGQPQHF
few,TRBJ2-3,TRBV5-5,.,TGTGCCAGCAGCTTGCCCTATAGCACAGATACGCAGTATTTT,CASSLPYSTDTQYF
.,TRBJ2-3,TRBV27,.,TGTGCCAGCAGTTTAATGAATTCAAGGGCAGATACGCAGTATTTT,CASSLMNSRADTQYF